This record concerns one T cell receptor (beta chain) sequence. This entry comes from a study of blood T cells in healthy people across ages. The CDR3 loop spans 17 amino acids. CDR1 SEHNR and CDR2 FQNEAQ come from the germline V gene (reference sequence). Trimming shortened V by 8 bases and J by 0 bases, and 19 bases separated the two germline ends. Primers used in a second PCR of about 6 to 12 cycles were a sample-barcoded 5' primer and a J-beta primer mix. In TCRdb, the 5' RACE reads were re-called with MiXCR into one record per CDR3 protein. The sample consists of approximately 880,000 distinct CDR3 sequences, approximately 49% of them appearing once.

The sequenced material came from blood. The rearrangement links TRBV7-9 to TRBJ1-4; tentative D call: TRBD1 (5 bases). This TCR came from a young man in good health. This chain's CDR3 is CASASGSGPATNEKLFF. The CDR3 nucleotides read TGTGCCAGCGCATCAGGGTCGGGCCCCGCAACTAATGAAAAACTGTTTTTT.